This TCR beta chain was sequenced for a study of control samples from healthy donors and cancer patients. V gave up 6 bases and J gave up 3 bases; unmatched junction bases: 5. The CDR3 contains 14 residues. Germline V gene lookup returns CDR1 MNHEY and CDR2 SVGAGI. Some clones are missing from TCRdb's copy, which holds only in-frame ones; the method was immunoSEQ multiplex PCR. The sample has more than 95,000 clones, roughly 87% seen once; the top ten hold 1.5% to 2%. The TCR was taken from a man younger than 35 in good health. Input material: blood. The chain combines TRBV6-5 with TRBJ1-2, with 9 bases aligning to TRBD1. DNA of the CDR3: TGTGCCAGCAGCGCGACAGGGGGTGACTATGGCTACACCTTC. It translates to CASSATGGDYGYTF.